This T cell receptor beta chain was recorded in a study of human T cells and chemical hapten exposure. The overall study: Investigators sensitized around 2 cm by around 2 cm of upper inner arm skin with 2% DPC.

A note on this clonotype: The antigen is undetermined.

Library preparation tagged each individual cDNA molecule with a unique molecular identifier. TCRdb re-called the RACE reads through MiXCR, storing one row per CDR3 protein. The table records around 99,000 distinct CDR3 sequences, 9.5% to 15% of them present only once. Time point specified: patch test 1, 2 weeks after DPC sensitization. As for treatment: therapeutic diphenylcyclopropenone sensitization with weekly scalp DPC. Study-wide results and caveats: Compared with pre-sensitization or healthy control sets, expanded TCRs clustered more. After DPC sensitization, TCRs above 1 in 1000 frequency showed no change.

The CDR3 is 15 residues long. Trimming removed 0 bases at V and 7 bases at J, with 13 bases between. The germline V gene has CDR1 MNHEY and CDR2 SVGEGT. The clonotype originates from a woman aged 40-49 years with alopecia areata. Some clones in this sample may be carry-over from other donors' samples. The sample was whole blood, taken in connection with sensitization to the hapten diphenylcyclopropenone (DPC). The V gene is TRBV6-2 or TRBV6-3, the J gene TRBJ1-5, with a weak D call TRBD1 (5 bases). DNA of the CDR3: TGTGCCAGCAGTTACTCGGCGAGGGGCAGGCAGCCCCAGCATTTT. Translation: CASSYSARGRQPQHF.